Each of the 5 T cell receptor beta chains below was sequenced from the same sample in a study of OX40 agonist ivuxolimab in advanced cancers. Sequencing used immunoSEQ multiplex PCR; TCRdb keeps in-frame clones, though not all of them. Here the sample spans 70,000 to 75,000 clones, about 88% being singletons. The sequences come from CD4+ or CD8+ T cells sorted from blood, collected in a trial of the OX40 agonist ivuxolimab. These receptors were collected from an adult with an advanced solid tumor such as melanoma, head and neck, liver or kidney cancer.

V is TRBV21-1 and J is TRBJ2-1; the table's D gene call, TRBD2, was not cross checked with the DNA. TRBV21-1 is noted as a pseudogene. CDR3 length: 17 residues. The CDR3 here is CASPRGLAGDNHNEQFF. Here the CDR3 DNA reads TGTGCCAGCCCGCGTGGGCTAGCGGGAGATAACCACAATGAGCAGTTCTTC.

The chain is built from TRBV28 and TRBJ2-1, with D perhaps matching TRBD2 (6 bases). Looked up from germline, CDR1 is MDHEN and CDR2 is SYDVKM. The CDR3 length is 14 residues. V lost 7 bases, J lost 4 bases, and 14 bases lay in between. CDR3 region: CASKGAEGYNEQFF. The CDR3 nucleotides read TGTGCCAGCAAAGGAGCGGAGGGGTACAATGAGCAGTTCTTC.

The V call is TRBV7-2, the J call TRBJ2-7, with D perhaps matching TRBD2 (5 bases). This CDR3 is 16 amino acids long. Germline V gene data show CDR1 as SGHTA and CDR2 as FQGNSA. V was clipped by 1 base and J by 3 bases, with 16 bases between them. The CDR3, as DNA: TGTGCCAGCAGCTTAGGACCGAGTCTAGCACTCTACGAGCAGTACTTC. Its translation: CASSLGPSLALYEQYF.

The gene calls are TRBV5-1 and TRBJ2-3; TRBD2 matches 10 bases. This CDR3 spans 15 amino acids. The V gene's germline CDR1 is SGHRS and CDR2 YFSETQ. J was trimmed by 3 bases and V by 6 bases; bases with no gene match: 7. CDR3 residues: CASTLSGRSTDTQYF. CDR3 in DNA: TGCGCCAGCACCCTTAGCGGGAGGTCAACAGATACGCAGTATTTT.

This clone was found once. The chain has TRBV6-5 and TRBJ1-1, with D possibly matching TRBD1 (5 bases). The V end was cut by 2 bases, the J end by 5 bases, with 12 bases between. Per germline, CDR1 MNHEY and CDR2 SVGAGI. The CDR3 is 14 amino acids. The CDR3 DNA is TGTGCCAGCAGTTACAGGGGAGTGTATACTGAAGCTTTCTTT. Residues: CASSYRGVYTEAFF.